These 21 T cell receptor beta chains were all obtained from the same sample, sequenced in a study of Graves' ophthalmopathy and Graves' hyperthyroidism. The sequenced template was RNA, covering the TCR beta CDR3 region. First-round RT-PCR employed HTBI primers, with a second-round multiplex PCR after it. TCRdb independently ran MiXCR on the multiplex PCR reads; one entry per CDR3 protein. The table includes hundreds of thousands of distinct CDR3 sequences, 20% to 25% detected once. Sequencing was performed on peripheral blood. The receptors here all came from a woman aged 45-65 years with Graves' ophthalmopathy.

V usage is TRBV3-1 and J usage is TRBJ2-2; D gene uncertain. Germline values: CDR1 LGHDT, CDR2 YNNKEL (reference sequence). Trimming removed 6 bases from V and 2 bases from J, with 10 bases in between. CDR3 size: 14 residues. Written as DNA, the CDR3 is TGTGCCAGCAGTCCCTGGGGAAACACCGGGGAGCTGTTTTTT. Amino acid sequence: CASSPWGNTGELFF.

This clonotype was observed many times. J is TRBJ1-1 and V is TRBV7-6; weak D call: TRBD1 (6 bases). This CDR3 contains 14 residues. CDR1 and CDR2 (germline): SGHVS, FNYEAQ. V was pared by 5 bases and J by 4 bases, with 14 bases between. The CDR3 bases are TGTGCCAGCAGCACACCCGGAGGGGGCACTGAAGCTTTCTTT. Residues: CASSTPGGGTEAFF.

Many counts were recorded for this clonotype. The CDR3 protein is CAIRTGVHYEQYF. The CDR3 DNA sequence: TGTGCCATCAGGACAGGAGTCCACTACGAGCAGTACTTC. V usage is TRBV10-3 and J usage is TRBJ2-7; the D gene is possibly TRBD1 (6 bases). The germline V gene encodes CDR1 ENHRY and CDR2 SYGVKD. The germline V and J ends were trimmed by 6 bases and 3 bases, with 12 bases remaining between them. There are 13 residues in the CDR3.

The CDR3 DNA follows: TGTGCCAGCAGCCTCAGCCTCCTAACCACCTACGAGCAGTACTTC. Translating gives CASSLSLLTTYEQYF. The rearrangement joins TRBV12-3 or TRBV12-4 to TRBJ2-7; D gene uncertain. V was pared by 6 bases and J by 2 bases, with 17 bases between. The CDR3 has 15 amino acids.

This clonotype was counted ten times or more. The chain links TRBV7-9 to TRBJ2-5, with D possibly TRBD1 on 6 matching bases. This CDR3 has 14 residues. Trimming stripped 1 base from V and 2 bases from J, with 8 bases between. The germline V gene has CDR1 SEHNR and CDR2 FQNEAQ (reference sequence). CDR3 DNA sequence: TGTGCCAGCAGCTTAGTAGGACAGCAAGAGACCCAGTACTTC. Translation gives CASSLVGQQETQYF.

In its sample, this clonotype was seen a few times. The chain carries TRBV19 and TRBJ2-6; D uncertain. The CDR3 consists of 17 residues. The ends were cut back, 1 base at V and 2 bases at J, with 12 bases in the middle. Germline V gene sequence: CDR1 LNHDA, CDR2 SQIVND (reference sequence). Here the CDR3 reads CASSIGAWVPGANVLTF. The CDR3 bases are TGTGCCAGTAGTATAGGCGCATGGGTACCTGGGGCCAACGTCCTGACTTTC.

This clonotype was seen ten or more times. The rearrangement uses TRBV20-1 and TRBJ2-6, with D perhaps matching TRBD1 or TRBD2 (5 bases each). V was cut by 6 bases and J by 4 bases, with 13 bases left in between. Germline V gives CDR1 DFQATT, CDR2 SNEGSKA (reference sequence). This CDR3 is built from 14 residues. CDR3 nucleotide sequence: TGCAGTGCCTCCGGGACCACAGGGGCCAACGTCCTGACTTTC. Protein: CSASGTTGANVLTF.

This clonotype was recorded at least ten times. V and J are TRBV30 and TRBJ1-2, with a tentative D call TRBD1 (5 bases). Germline CDR1 is GTSNPN and CDR2 is SVGIG (reference sequence). Deletions cut 2 bases from V and 8 bases from J, with 9 bases between. This CDR3 is built from 11 residues. The CDR3 DNA follows: TGTGCCTGGAGTCAACAGGACGGCTACACCTTC. Its translation: CAWSQQDGYTF.

In this sample, this clonotype turned up many times. The V and J genes are TRBV6-1 and TRBJ1-1; D gene ambiguous. Germline V CDR1 and CDR2: MNHNS, SASEGT. The CDR3 has 14 residues. The V gene lost 6 bases and the J gene lost 3 bases, with 14 bases spanning the gap. The DNA for the CDR3 is TGTGCCAGCAGCCTGGACTTAAGTTACACTGAAGCTTTCTTT. The encoded protein is CASSLDLSYTEAFF.

V and J are TRBV12-3 or TRBV12-4 and TRBJ1-5; 7 bases agree with TRBD1. With V trimmed by 8 bases and J by 0 bases, 4 bases remained unmatched. This CDR3 comprises 14 residues. For the CDR3, the DNA is TGTGCCAGCGCGACAGGGAATAGCAATCAGCCCCAGCATTTT. Protein sequence: CASATGNSNQPQHF.

This clonotype came up many times. This rearrangement joins TRBV20-1 to TRBJ2-5; the D gene is possibly TRBD2 (6 bases). With 6 bases removed from V and 0 bases from J, the gap between germline ends came to 8 bases. The CDR3 totals 12 residues. The germline V gene has CDR1 DFQATT and CDR2 SNEGSKA (reference sequence). CDR3 coding DNA: TGCAGTGCGGAGCGGGACCAAGAGACCCAGTACTTC. Translating gives CSAERDQETQYF.

This chain connects TRBV5-1 to TRBJ1-2, with D possibly matching TRBD1 (6 bases). Germline CDR1 reads SGHRS; CDR2 reads YFSETQ. The ends were cut back, 7 bases at V and 8 bases at J, with 9 bases in the middle. The CDR3 contains 10 residues. CDR3: CASGQGGYTF. The CDR3 DNA is TGCGCCAGCGGCCAGGGGGGCTACACCTTC.

This clonotype was observed at least ten times. The V and J genes are TRBV12-5 and TRBJ2-5; 7 bases are shared with TRBD2. Germline V gene sequence: CDR1 LGHNT, CDR2 FRNRAP. The ends lost 6 bases at V and 1 base at J; junction bases unmatched: 5. The length of the CDR3 is 14 residues. CDR3 DNA: TGTGCTAGTGGACGTGGGACTACCCAAGAGACCCAGTACTTC. Amino acids: CASGRGTTQETQYF.

As for this clonotype: A read error may be the cause here, since a much bigger clone is one base away. The V gene is TRBV11-3, the J gene TRBJ2-4; tentatively, D is TRBD2 (5 bases). The DNA end is more similar to TRBJ2-1, so the J call may be wrong. This CDR3 region has 12 residues. The germline CDR1 and CDR2 sequences are SGHNT and YENEEA. The CDR3 coding sequence is TGTGCCAGCGGCTCGTGGGAGAATGAGCAGTTCTTC. This gives the protein CASGSWENEQFF.

In DNA, the CDR3 is TGTGCCAGCAGTTTTTCGCCGGGACAGATTTATGGCTACACCTTC. It translates to CASSFSPGQIYGYTF. The rearrangement uses TRBV6-5 and TRBJ1-2, with 7 bases fitting TRBD1. CDR3 length: 15 residues. Germline lookup yields CDR1 MNHEY and CDR2 SVGAGI. The V segment lost 4 bases and the J segment 5 bases; nucleotides outside the gene matches: 10.

This clonotype occurred many times. This chain connects TRBV4-1 to TRBJ2-7; TRBD2 aligns across 11 bases. This CDR3 has 13 amino acids. Germline V gene sequence: CDR1 MGHRA, CDR2 YSYEKL. Germline trimming cut 4 bases from V and 7 bases from J; bases unmatched to any gene: 3. This chain's CDR3 is CASSRLAGFEQYF. The CDR3 coding sequence is TGCGCCAGCAGCCGACTAGCGGGATTTGAGCAGTACTTC.

The chain joins TRBV27 to TRBJ2-7, with 8 bases lining up with TRBD1. Trimming removed 6 bases from V and 0 bases from J; junction bases left unmatched: 13. The germline V gene has CDR1 MNHEY and CDR2 SMNVEV (reference sequence). This CDR3 spans 17 amino acids. For the CDR3, the DNA is TGTGCCAGCAGCCTTCAACCCCCGGGACAGGACTCCTACGAGCAGTACTTC. This gives the protein CASSLQPPGQDSYEQYF.

The J gene is TRBJ1-1, the V gene TRBV6-2 or TRBV6-3; 8 bases fit TRBD1. J was trimmed by 5 bases and V by 6 bases; bases with no gene match: 11. The V gene's germline CDR1 is MNHEY and CDR2 SVGEGT. The length of the CDR3 is 15 residues. The CDR3 sequence is CASRLTRGPGTEAFF. In DNA, the CDR3 is TGTGCCAGCAGACTCACCAGGGGGCCGGGAACTGAAGCTTTCTTT.

This clonotype has at least ten counts. This chain joins TRBV28 and TRBJ1-1; unclear D gene. V lost 6 bases, J lost 1 base, and 9 bases lay in between. This CDR3 has 13 amino acids. From germline, CDR1 is MDHEN and CDR2 SYDVKM. Here the CDR3 DNA reads TGTGCCAGCAGACCCCCCCGGAACACTGAAGCTTTCTTT. The encoded protein is CASRPPRNTEAFF.

The chain recombines TRBV28 with TRBJ1-2; 9 bases align to TRBD1. The germline gives CDR1 MDHEN, CDR2 SYDVKM. CDR3 length: 15 residues. The V segment lost 7 bases and the J segment 0 bases; nucleotides outside the gene matches: 6. The CDR3 protein is CASIKNRGPNYGYTF. CDR3 coding DNA: TGTGCCAGCATAAAAAACAGGGGGCCTAACTATGGCTACACCTTC.

V gene TRBV30 combines with J gene TRBJ1-2; 7 nucleotides line up with TRBD1. Trimming removed 0 bases from V and 8 bases from J; junction bases left unmatched: 6. The CDR3 contains 13 residues. Germline loops: CDR1 GTSNPN, CDR2 SVGIG (reference sequence). In nucleotides, the CDR3 is TGTGCCTGGAGTGTACGACAGGGTTTAGGCTACACCTTC. Protein product: CAWSVRQGLGYTF.